A single T cell receptor beta chain is shown here with its context. This sample stems from a study of blood T cell repertoires in COVID-19. Looking at the study overall: Some COVID-19 samples were acute and others convalescent; all came from the United States, Italy and Spain. The analysed material was cDNA or gDNA that came from T cells, B-cell-depleted T cells, or PBMCs.

The repertoire was sequenced with immunoSEQ multiplex PCR; TCRdb's copy has only in-frame clones and lacks some. The sample has about 150,000 clones; approximately 92% are singletons. Trimming took 1 base from V and 3 from J, leaving 8 bases between them. The length of the CDR3 is 13 residues. Germline V lookup: CDR1 SGHDT, CDR2 YYEEEE. The sequencing sample was made of peripheral blood. This TCR derives from a woman between 40 and 50 years old with acute or convalescent COVID-19. The gene calls are TRBV5-6 and TRBJ2-7, with D maybe TRBD2 (6 bases). CDR3 residues: CASSLTDYYEQYF. The CDR3 nucleotides are TGTGCCAGCAGCTTGACGGACTACTACGAGCAGTACTTC.